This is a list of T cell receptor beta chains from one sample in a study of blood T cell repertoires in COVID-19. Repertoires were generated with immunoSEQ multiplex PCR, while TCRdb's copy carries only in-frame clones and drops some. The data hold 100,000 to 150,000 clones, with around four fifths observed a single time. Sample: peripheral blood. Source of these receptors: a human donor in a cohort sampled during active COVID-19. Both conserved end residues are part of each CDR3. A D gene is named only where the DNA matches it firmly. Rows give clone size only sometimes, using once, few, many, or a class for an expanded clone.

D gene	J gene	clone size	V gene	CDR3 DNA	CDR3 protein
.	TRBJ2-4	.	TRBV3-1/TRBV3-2	TGTGCCAGCAGCCAAGGAAGGGGGTGGGCCATTCAGTACTTC	CASSQGRGWAIQYF
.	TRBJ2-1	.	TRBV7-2	TGTGCCAGCAGCAGACTTAGCAATGAGCAGTTCTTC	CASSRLSNEQFF
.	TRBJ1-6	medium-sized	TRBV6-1	TGTGCCAGCAGTGAGATACAGGGATCCGTTAATTCACCCCTCCACTTT	CASSEIQGSVNSPLHF
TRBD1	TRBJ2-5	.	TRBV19	TGTGCCAGTAGTCCGAGGGGACAGCCCTCTCAGTTTCGGGAGACCCAGTACTTC	CASSPRGQPSQFRETQYF
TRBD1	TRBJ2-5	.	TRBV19	TGTGCCAGTAGTCTATTCCGATCCGGGACAGGAAACCTCCAAGAGACCCAGTACTTC	CASSLFRSGTGNLQETQYF
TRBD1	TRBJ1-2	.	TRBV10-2	TGCGCCAGCAGTTCGGGACAGGGTAACTATGGCTACACCTTC	CASSSGQGNYGYTF
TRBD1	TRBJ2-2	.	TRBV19	TGTGCCAGTAGTATTGATCGGGACAGCCCTAAGGAGCTGTTTTTT	CASSIDRDSPKELFF
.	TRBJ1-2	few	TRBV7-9	TGTGCCAGCAGAGAGGGACAATTTTATGGCTACACCTTC	CASREGQFYGYTF
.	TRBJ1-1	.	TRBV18	TGTGCCAGCTCACTGGAGGCTAACACTGAAGCTTTCTTT	CASSLEANTEAFF
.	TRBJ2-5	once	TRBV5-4	TGTGCCAGCAGCTTGGACGTCGGGGAGACCCAGTACTTC	CASSLDVGETQYF
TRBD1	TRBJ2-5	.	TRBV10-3	TGTGCCACCAAGGATTCTCAGGGGGCTGGGGAGACCCAGTACTTC	CATKDSQGAGETQYF
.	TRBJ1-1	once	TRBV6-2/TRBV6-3	TGTGCCAGCAGTTACGGGGGACAGAACACTGAAGCTTTCTTT	CASSYGGQNTEAFF
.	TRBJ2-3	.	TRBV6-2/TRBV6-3	TGTGCCAGCAGTTATAGGGGGGGCTTGACGGATACGCAGTATTTT	CASSYRGGLTDTQYF
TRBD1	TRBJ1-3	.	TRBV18	TGTGCCAGCTCCTTCGGACAGGGGACGCGTGGAAACACCATATATTTT	CASSFGQGTRGNTIYF
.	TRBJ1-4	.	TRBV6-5	TGTGCCAGCAGGGACAACGGGGAAAAACTGTTTTTT	CASRDNGEKLFF
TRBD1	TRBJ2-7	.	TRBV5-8	TGTGCCAGCAGCTTACTTATTTGGACAGGGGCCTACGAGCAGTACTTC	CASSLLIWTGAYEQYF
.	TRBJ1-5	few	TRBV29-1	TGCAGCGTCTCCGCAGCGAACAATCAGCCCCAGCATTTT	CSVSAANNQPQHF
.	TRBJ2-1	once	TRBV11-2	TGTGCCAGCAGCTTAGTGCCTAGCGTTGACAATGAGCAGTTCTTC	CASSLVPSVDNEQFF
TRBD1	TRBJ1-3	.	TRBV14	TGTGCCAGCAGCTTACAGGGGGCTGGAAACACCATATATTTT	CASSLQGAGNTIYF
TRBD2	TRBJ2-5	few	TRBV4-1	TGCGCCAGCAGCCAAGATAGGACTAGCGGGACCAGCTCACACTTC	CASSQDRTSGTSSHF
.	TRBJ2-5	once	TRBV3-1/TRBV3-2	TGTGCCAGCAGCAAACACGAGGCTCAAGAGACCCAGTACTTC	CASSKHEAQETQYF
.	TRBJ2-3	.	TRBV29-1	TGCAGCGCTGGGGGACCAGGGGCCTTGGCAGATACGCAGTATTTT	CSAGGPGALADTQYF
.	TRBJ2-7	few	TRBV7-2	TGTGCCAGCAGCTTAGTTAGAGGGCGCTACGAGCAGTACTTC	CASSLVRGRYEQYF
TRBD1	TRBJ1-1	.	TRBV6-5	TGTGCCAGCAGTTACTCGACAGGGGCGGCCACTGAAGCTTTCTTT	CASSYSTGAATEAFF
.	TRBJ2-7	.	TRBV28	TGTGCCAGCAGTTTCCCGGGGGAAACTGGTGAGCAGTACTTC	CASSFPGETGEQYF
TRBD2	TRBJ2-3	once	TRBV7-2	TGTGCCAGCAGCTTAGTTAGCGGGGGGGCCCTAGATACGCAGTATTTT	CASSLVSGGALDTQYF
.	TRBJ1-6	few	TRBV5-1	TGCGCCAGCAGCTTGGCCATGGAGGGATTCTCACCCCTCCACTTT	CASSLAMEGFSPLHF
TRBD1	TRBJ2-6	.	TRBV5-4	TGTGCCAGCAGCGGACAGGGAGGCTCTGGGGCCAACGTCCTGACTTTC	CASSGQGGSGANVLTF
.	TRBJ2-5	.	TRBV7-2	TGTGCCAGCAGCCTATCGCCTGCCGAGACCCAGTACTTC	CASSLSPAETQYF
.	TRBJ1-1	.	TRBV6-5	TGTGCCAGCAGGCAACAGAACACTGAAGCTTTCTTT	CASRQQNTEAFF
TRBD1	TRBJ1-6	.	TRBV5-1	TGCGCCAGCAGCTTGGGGGACAGGGACAATTCACCCCTCCACTTT	CASSLGDRDNSPLHF
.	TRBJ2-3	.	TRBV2	TGTGCCAGCCAGGGACTCCTCACAGATACGCAGTATTTT	CASQGLLTDTQYF
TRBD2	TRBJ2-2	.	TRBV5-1	TGCGCCAGCAGCTTGGCCCGGGGGGGGAACACCGGGGAGCTGTTTTTT	CASSLARGGNTGELFF
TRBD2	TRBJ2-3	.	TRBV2	TGTGCCAGCAGTGACCCACTAGCGGGGGAGAGAGATACGCAGTATTTT	CASSDPLAGERDTQYF
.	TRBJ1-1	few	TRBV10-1	TGCGCCAGCAGTGAGGCGGGAAGGACTGAAGCTTTCTTT	CASSEAGRTEAFF
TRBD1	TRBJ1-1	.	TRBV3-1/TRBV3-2	TGTGCCAGCAGCCCGAGGGGACCCAGGGGGGAAGCTTTCTTT	CASSPRGPRGEAFF
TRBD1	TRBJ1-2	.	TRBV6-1	TGTGCCAGCAGTGAAGTTAGGGACAGGGGTACCTACACCTTC	CASSEVRDRGTYTF
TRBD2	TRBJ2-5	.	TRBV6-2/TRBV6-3	TGTGCCAGCAGTTACACGATAGCGGGGGGGCTAGAGACCCAGTACTTC	CASSYTIAGGLETQYF
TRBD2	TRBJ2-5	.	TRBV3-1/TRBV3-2	TGTGCCAGCAGCCAAGAGCGGGGGTACCAAGAGACCCAGTACTTC	CASSQERGYQETQYF
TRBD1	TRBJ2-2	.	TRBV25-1	TGTGCCAGCAGAGAACCGGGACAGGGGACCACCGGGGAGCTGTTTTTT	CASREPGQGTTGELFF
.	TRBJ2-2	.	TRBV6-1	TGTGCCAGCAGTGAAATAGGGGTACACACCGGGGAGCTGTTTTTT	CASSEIGVHTGELFF
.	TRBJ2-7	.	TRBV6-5	TGTGCCAGCAGTATTGAGGGAAACTACGAGCAGTACTTC	CASSIEGNYEQYF
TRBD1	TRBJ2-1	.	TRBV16	TGTGCCAGCAGCCTGGACAGGAGGCACGAGCAGTTCTTC	CASSLDRRHEQFF
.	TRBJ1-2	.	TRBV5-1	TGCGCCAGCAGTCAACCTTCAACAGGGTCCCTCTATGGCTACACCTTC	CASSQPSTGSLYGYTF
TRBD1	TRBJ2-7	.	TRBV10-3	TGTGCCACCGGGGTTCCCCGGACAGGGCCCTACGAGCAGTACTTC	CATGVPRTGPYEQYF
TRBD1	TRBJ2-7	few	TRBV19	TGTGCCAGTAGTATGCTGCCCGGACAGGGGGCCCCCTACGAGCAGTACTTC	CASSMLPGQGAPYEQYF
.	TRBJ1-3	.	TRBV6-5	TGTGCCAGCTTTGGGCCCTCTGGAAACACCATATATTTT	CASFGPSGNTIYF
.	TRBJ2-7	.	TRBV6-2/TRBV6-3	TGTGCCAGCAGTTACGGAGGAGGGGTCTCCTACGAGCAGTACTTC	CASSYGGGVSYEQYF
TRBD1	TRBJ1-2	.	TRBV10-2	TGCGCCAGCAGGGGCGACAGGGGAGGCTATGGCTACACCTTC	CASRGDRGGYGYTF
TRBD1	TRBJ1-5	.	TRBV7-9	TGTGCCAGCAGCTTAGACAGGGGGGATACGGGCAATCAGCCCCAGCATTTT	CASSLDRGDTGNQPQHF
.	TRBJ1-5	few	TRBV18	TGTGCCAGCTCACGAAAGGGGTGGGATCAGCCCCAGCATTTT	CASSRKGWDQPQHF
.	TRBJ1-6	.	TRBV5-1	TGCGCCAGTTGCGATTCGGGATCCCATAATTCACCCCTCCACTTT	CASCDSGSHNSPLHF
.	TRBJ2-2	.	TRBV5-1	TGCGCCAGCGAGACAGTCCCGAACACCGGGGAGCTGTTTTTT	CASETVPNTGELFF
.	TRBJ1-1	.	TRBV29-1	TGCAGCGTTGAAAGGGCGACAGTTTTCAACACTGAAGCTTTCTTT	CSVERATVFNTEAFF
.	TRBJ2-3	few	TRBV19	TGTGCCAGTAGTATGCGATCAAGCAGGGGGGCTAGCACAGATACGCAGTATTTT	CASSMRSSRGASTDTQYF
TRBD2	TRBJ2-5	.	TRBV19	TGTGCCAGTAGTAGCGGGGCTAGCGGGGGGTGGAAGACCCAGTACTTC	CASSSGASGGWKTQYF
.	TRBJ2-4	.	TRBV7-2	TGTGCCAGCAGCTTAGGCGCGTTACAGAACCCTATAGCCAAAAACATTCAGTACTTC	CASSLGALQNPIAKNIQYF
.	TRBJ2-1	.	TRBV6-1	TGTGCCAGCAGTGAGGCTTGGGGGGGGGCTTTCTACAATGAGCAGTTCTTC	CASSEAWGGAFYNEQFF
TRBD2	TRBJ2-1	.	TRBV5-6	TGTGCCAGCAGCTTGGTTACTAGCGGAAGGAATGAGCAGTTCTTC	CASSLVTSGRNEQFF
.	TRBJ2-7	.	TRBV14	TGTGCCAGCAGCCATTACTCGAAATCCTACGAGCAGTACTTC	CASSHYSKSYEQYF